The clone carrying this T cell receptor beta chain is a singleton in its sample. The data were taken from a study of blood T cell repertoires in COVID-19. About the study: T cells, B-cell-depleted T cells, or PBMCs provided the cDNA or gDNA that served as material.

Original data processing: Amplification from reference gene primers served as the basis for estimated nucleated cell counts. Libraries were prepared by immunoSEQ multiplex PCR; TCRdb keeps only in-frame clonotypes and omits some of them. V and J calls and clone size are given by that table; D and trimming were obtained from the DNA. The table has 100,000 to 150,000 clones, approximately 83% seen once; the top ten hold approximately 30%. The sequence was collected from a woman aged 80 or over with acute or convalescent COVID-19. The sample taken for sequencing was peripheral blood.

Here the CDR3 reads CASSDPTSGSTQYF. CDR3 in DNA: TGTGCCAGCAGCGACCCGACTAGCGGTTCTACGCAGTATTTT. The rearrangement joins TRBV6-5 to TRBJ2-3, with TRBD2 identical over 9 bases. The CDR3 loop spans 14 amino acids. CDR1 MNHEY and CDR2 SVGAGI come from the germline V gene. V shed 6 bases and J 8 bases; nucleotides not matched to a gene: 9.